This T cell receptor beta chain was sequenced during a study of early T cells in non-severe SARS-CoV-2 infection. Study overall: Bulk RNA isolated from unsorted whole blood underwent sequencing; chains were not paired. Study conclusions and caveats: VDJdb-based annotation leaned toward anti-spike CD8 responses and missed private and CD4 specificities.

As to this clonotype: Its antigen is not identified.

The CDR3 totals 12 residues. With 7 bases removed from V and 2 bases from J, the gap between germline ends came to 9 bases. Germline CDR1 reads WSHSY; CDR2 reads SAAADI. The TCR library protocol attached unique molecular identifiers to the individual cDNA molecules. Using its own MiXCR run on the 5' RACE reads, TCRdb lists one record per CDR3 protein. This table holds tens of thousands of distinct CDR3 sequences, approximately 15% found once. The V gene is TRBV10-2, the J gene TRBJ2-7, with D unclear. Sequenced: whole blood. This sequence was found in an adult who was a healthcare worker with PCR-confirmed SARS-CoV-2 infection or an uninfected control (not recorded which). The CDR3 nucleotides are TGCGCCAGCAAGCCAGGAGCCTACGAGCAGTACTTC. Its translation: CASKPGAYEQYF.